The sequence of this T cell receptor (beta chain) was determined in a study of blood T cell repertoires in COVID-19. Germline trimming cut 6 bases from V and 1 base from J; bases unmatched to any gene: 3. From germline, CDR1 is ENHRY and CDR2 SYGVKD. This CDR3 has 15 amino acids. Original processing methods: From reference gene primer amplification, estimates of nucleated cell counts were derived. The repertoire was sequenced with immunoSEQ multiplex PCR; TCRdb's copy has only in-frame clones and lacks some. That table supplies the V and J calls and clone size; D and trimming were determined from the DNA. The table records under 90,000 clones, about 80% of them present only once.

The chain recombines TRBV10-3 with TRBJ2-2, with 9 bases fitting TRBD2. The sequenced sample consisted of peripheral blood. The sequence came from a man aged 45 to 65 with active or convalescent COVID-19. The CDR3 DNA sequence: TGTGCCATCAGGTTAGCGGGGGAGAACACCGGGGAGCTGTTTTTT. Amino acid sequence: CAIRLAGENTGELFF.